This TCR beta chain was obtained from a study of T cells in Graves' hyperthyroidism and ophthalmopathy. Amplification of TCR beta CDR3 regions was performed using RNA transcripts as template. The HTBI primer set was used in a first-round RT-PCR of the TCR CDR3. One entry per CDR3 protein, called by TCRdb with MiXCR from the multiplex PCR reads. The sample yields 310,000 or so distinct CDR3 sequences, about a sixth seen once. This clonotype was found once. Its target is unknown. A much larger clone sits a single nucleotide away, making a read error possible. Points from the study as a whole: Blood also carried most thyroid clonotypes expanded above 0.001.

The CDR3 runs 12 residues. Trimming left V 5 bases short and J 6 bases short, with 8 bases between. Germline loops: CDR1 LGHNT, CDR2 FRNRAP. The J gene is TRBJ1-5, the V gene TRBV12-5, with D hard to call. What was sequenced was blood. This clonotype was sampled from a woman aged 55-75 years with Graves' ophthalmopathy. The CDR3 DNA reads as TGTGCTAGTGGTCCCATCAGTCAGCCCCAGCATTTT. This translates into CASGPISQPQHF. Looking up the rest from reference TRBV12-5 and TRBJ1-5 gives the full variable domain: DARVTQTPRHKVTEMGQEVTMRCQPILGHNTVFWYRQTMMQGLELLAYFRNRAPLDDSGMPKDRFSAEMPDATLATLKIQPSEPRDSAVYFCASGPISQPQHFGDGTRLSIL.